This T cell receptor beta chain was identified in a study of cytomegalovirus exposure and HLA in healthy donors. Overall study results and limits: Usually a TCR sequence was rare, but some public TCRs were found in many donors. Association of 15,000 to 20,000 TCR beta sequences with HLA alleles was found at 0.05 false discovery rate in a later analysis.

Trimming removed 4 bases from V and 0 bases from J, with 14 bases in between. This CDR3 has 16 amino acids. CDR1 is MNHNS and CDR2 is SASEGT in the germline V gene. Primers for the PCR totalled 60 Vbeta and 13 Jbeta. Some clones are missing from TCRdb's copy, which holds only in-frame ones; the method was immunoSEQ multiplex PCR. The sample's table shows about 88,000 clones. Concerning this clone: Its matching antigen is unknown.

V usage is TRBV6-1 and J usage is TRBJ2-3; D is possibly TRBD1 (5 bases). This receptor was obtained from a girl between 10 and 17 years old in good health and CMV-seropositive. The source material was PBMCs. Here the CDR3 DNA reads TGTGCCAGCAGTGGTACGACAGCCGCTAGCACAGATACGCAGTATTTT. Its translation is CASSGTTAASTDTQYF.